The sequence of this TCR beta chain was determined in a study of long-term antiretroviral therapy in people with HIV. With survey level as its setting, the immunoSEQ assay was v3.0. The repertoire was sequenced with immunoSEQ multiplex PCR; TCRdb's copy has only in-frame clones and lacks some. The data contain some 20,000 clones, approximately 83% of them seen just once; the ten biggest clones take up about 9.9%. Whole-study findings and limits: Relative to control repertoires, HIV repertoires exhibited narrower CDR3 length ranges.

Notes on this clone: The antigen remains undetermined.

V lost 6 bases and J 6 bases, leaving 9 bases between the germline ends. The CDR3 length is 11 residues. Germline CDR1 is SEHNR and CDR2 is FQNEAQ (reference sequence). This receptor was taken from a man aged 18 to 29 with HIV. Sample: unsorted PBMCs, taken 0.5 years before starting antiretroviral therapy. The rearrangement uses TRBV7-9 and TRBJ2-7; D call uncertain. The CDR3 DNA reads as TGTGCCAGCAGTCTAGTCGGCGAGCAGTACTTC. It codes for CASSLVGEQYF.